This T cell receptor beta chain was captured in a study of regulatory T cells in long-lasting Graves disease. Time point noted: newly diagnosed GD, antithyroid drugs for less than 3 months. With RNA extracted from PBMCs as input, the TCR library was made. With EDTA tubes as the receptacles, about 9 milliliters of peripheral blood were drawn. Losses at the gene ends were 1 base for V and 1 base for J; bases not matched to a gene: 3. Germline CDR1 and CDR2: KGHDR and SFDVKD. This CDR3 has 16 amino acids. With iRepertoire HTBI primers and Arm-PCR of CDR3 regions, TCR beta libraries were built. TCRdb independently ran MiXCR on the multiplex PCR reads; one entry per CDR3 protein. This repertoire shows a few hundred thousand distinct CDR3 sequences, 10% to 15% found once; its top ten account for around 18%. These data were also filed under a second study, of T cells in Graves' hyperthyroidism and ophthalmopathy. That study adds: First-round RT-PCR with HTBI primers amplified the TCR CDR3 region. Most expanded thyroid clonotypes above 0.001 recurred in blood.

The sample here was peripheral blood mononuclear cells (PBMCs), taken at new diagnosis, from a patient treated with antithyroid drugs. This clonotype originated in a woman between 18 and 29 years old with Graves disease. The V and J genes are TRBV24-1 and TRBJ2-1; TRBD1 matches 7 bases. CDR3 in DNA: TGTGCCACCAGTGATTTAGGGGGCTATTCCTACAATGAGCAGTTCTTC. Translated: CATSDLGGYSYNEQFF.